This paragraph reports one T cell receptor (beta chain). The sample comes from a study of T cell changes during pregnancy in multiple sclerosis. The repertoire was sequenced with immunoSEQ multiplex PCR; TCRdb's copy has only in-frame clones and lacks some. The table lists under 70,000 clones, 90% of them singletons. This clonotype was obtained from a female donor in good health, enrolled as a control in a pregnancy study. The specimen comprised peripheral blood, sampled in the third trimester of pregnancy.

CDR3 DNA: TGCAGCGTTGTTGGGCCAGATCAGTTCTTC. This sequence encodes CSVVGPDQFF. The chain links TRBV29-1 to TRBJ2-1; D is unclear. The CDR3 runs 10 residues. CDR1 SQVTM and CDR2 ANQGSEA come from the germline V gene. Trimming cost V 4 bases and J 13 bases, with 11 bases left between them.